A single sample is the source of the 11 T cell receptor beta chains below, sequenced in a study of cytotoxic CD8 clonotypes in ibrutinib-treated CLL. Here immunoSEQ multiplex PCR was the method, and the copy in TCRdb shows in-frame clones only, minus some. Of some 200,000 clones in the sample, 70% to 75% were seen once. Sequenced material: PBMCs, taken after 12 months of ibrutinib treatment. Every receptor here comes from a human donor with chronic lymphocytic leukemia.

CDR3 coding DNA: TGCACCGCTGGCTTGAACACTGAAGCTTTCTTT. Its translation: CTAGLNTEAFF. V is TRBV29-1 and J is TRBJ1-1; D is unclear. This CDR3 spans 11 amino acids. CDR1 is SQVTM, CDR2 ANQGSEA, per germline. Filled out from reference TRBV29-1 and TRBJ1-1, the complete variable domain reads SAVISQKPSRDICQRGTSLTIQCQVDSQVTMMFWYRQQPGQSLTLIATANQGSEATYESGFVIDKFPISRPNLTFSTLTVSNMSPEDSSIYLCTAGLNTEAFFGQGTRLTVV.

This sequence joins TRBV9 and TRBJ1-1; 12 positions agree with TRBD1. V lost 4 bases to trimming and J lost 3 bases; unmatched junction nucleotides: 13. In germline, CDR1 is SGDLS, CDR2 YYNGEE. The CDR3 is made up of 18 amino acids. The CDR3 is CASSSGTGGASIDTEAFF. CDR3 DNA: TGTGCCAGCAGCTCCGGGACAGGGGGCGCGAGTATCGACACTGAAGCTTTCTTT.

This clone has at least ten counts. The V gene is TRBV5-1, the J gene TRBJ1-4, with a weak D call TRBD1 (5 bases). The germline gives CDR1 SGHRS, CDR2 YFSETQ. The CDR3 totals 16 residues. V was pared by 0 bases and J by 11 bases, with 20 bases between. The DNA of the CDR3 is TGCGCCAGCAGCTTGGGGTCTTCAGGGAGTTTGAGGAAACTGTTTTTT. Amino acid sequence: CASSLGSSGSLRKLFF.

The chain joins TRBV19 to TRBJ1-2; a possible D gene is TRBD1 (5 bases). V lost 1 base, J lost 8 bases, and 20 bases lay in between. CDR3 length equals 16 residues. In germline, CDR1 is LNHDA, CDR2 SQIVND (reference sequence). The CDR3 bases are TGTGCCAGTAGTATAGGTGCCGGGACCGGGGCTCTCGGCTACACCTTC. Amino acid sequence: CASSIGAGTGALGYTF.

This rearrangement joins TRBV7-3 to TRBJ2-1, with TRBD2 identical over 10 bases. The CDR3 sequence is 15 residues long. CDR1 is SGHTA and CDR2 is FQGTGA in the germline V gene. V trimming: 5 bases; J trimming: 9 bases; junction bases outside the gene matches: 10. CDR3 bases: TGTGCCAGCAGCCCAGGGGCACTAGCGGGGAGTGAGCAGTTCTTC. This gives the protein CASSPGALAGSEQFF.

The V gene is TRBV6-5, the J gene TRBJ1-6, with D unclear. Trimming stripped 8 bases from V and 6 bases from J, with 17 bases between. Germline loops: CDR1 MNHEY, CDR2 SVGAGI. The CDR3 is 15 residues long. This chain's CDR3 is CASQLYGFGNSPLHF. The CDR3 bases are TGTGCCAGCCAATTATACGGATTTGGTAATTCACCCCTCCACTTT.

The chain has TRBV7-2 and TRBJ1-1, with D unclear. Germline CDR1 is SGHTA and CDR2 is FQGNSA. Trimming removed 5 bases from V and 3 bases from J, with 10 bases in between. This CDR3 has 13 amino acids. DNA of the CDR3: TGTGCCAGCAGCAACGGGATGTACACTGAAGCTTTCTTT. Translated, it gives CASSNGMYTEAFF.

The CDR3 DNA sequence: TGTGCCCCCCAGGCAGGCACCTCCTACGAGCAGTACTTC. This sequence encodes CAPQAGTSYEQYF. The genes are TRBV5-4 and TRBJ2-7; D is uncertain. Trimming took 10 bases from V and 0 from J, leaving 14 bases between them. The CDR3 runs to 13 residues. Per germline, CDR1 SGHNT and CDR2 YYREEE (reference sequence).

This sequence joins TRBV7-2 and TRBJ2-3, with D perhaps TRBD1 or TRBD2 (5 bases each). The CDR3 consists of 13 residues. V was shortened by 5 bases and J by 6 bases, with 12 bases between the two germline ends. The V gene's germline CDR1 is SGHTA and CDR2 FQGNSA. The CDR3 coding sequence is TGTGCCAGCAGCCGATCTCGGGGCGATACGCAGTATTTT. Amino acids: CASSRSRGDTQYF.

The CDR3 region is CASSPGTGRWEKLFF. The DNA for the CDR3 is TGTGCCAGCAGCCCAGGGACAGGGAGGTGGGAAAAACTGTTTTTT. The chain is built from TRBV11-2 and TRBJ1-4, with 9 bases matching TRBD1. The CDR3 is made up of 15 amino acids. V lost 5 bases, J lost 8 bases, and 9 bases stayed unmatched. CDR1 is SGHAT, CDR2 FQNNGV, per germline.

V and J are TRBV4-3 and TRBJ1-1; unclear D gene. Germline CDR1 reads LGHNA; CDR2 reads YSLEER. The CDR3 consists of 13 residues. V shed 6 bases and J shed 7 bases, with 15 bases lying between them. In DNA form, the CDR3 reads TGCGCCAGCAGTACGGGGAAGGGCCGTGAAGCTTTCTTT. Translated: CASSTGKGREAFF.